These 17 T cell receptor beta chains share one sample of origin, sequenced in a study of blood T cell repertoires in COVID-19. Sequencing used immunoSEQ multiplex PCR; TCRdb keeps in-frame clones, though not all of them. Here the sample spans some 190,000 clones, 65% to 80% being singletons. The sequencing sample was made of peripheral blood. The receptor source for this set is a woman in her 50s with acute or convalescent COVID-19.

This rearrangement joins TRBV30 to TRBJ2-5, with TRBD2 as a possible D gene (5 bases). Trimming took 4 bases from V and 1 from J, leaving 13 bases between them. The CDR3 loop spans 14 amino acids. Germline CDR1 is GTSNPN and CDR2 is SVGIG (reference sequence). CDR3 nucleotides: TGTGCCTGGAACGGGCGGGCGGGCCAAGAGACCCAGTACTTC. As protein: CAWNGRAGQETQYF.

The CDR3 here is CASTKADRANTEAFF. The CDR3 region has the DNA TGTGCCAGCACCAAGGCGGACAGGGCGAACACTGAAGCTTTCTTT. The chain links TRBV6-5 to TRBJ1-1; 8 bases agree with TRBD1. Germline CDR1 and CDR2: MNHEY and SVGAGI. With V trimmed by 7 bases and J by 1 base, 8 bases remained unmatched. The CDR3 has 15 amino acids.

The CDR3 DNA reads as TGTGCCAGTAGTTCGCGGCGGGGGTCGGTATACGATGAAAAACTGTTTTTT. It translates to CASSSRRGSVYDEKLFF. The chain recombines TRBV19 with TRBJ1-4; D may be TRBD1 (5 bases). CDR1 is LNHDA and CDR2 is SQIVND in the germline V gene (reference sequence). V lost 5 bases and J lost 6, with 22 bases in between. This CDR3 has 17 amino acids.

This chain links TRBV19 with TRBJ2-3, with D maybe TRBD1 (6 bases). Trimming removed 7 bases from V and 0 bases from J, with 11 bases in between. The CDR3 is made up of 14 amino acids. Germline V lookup: CDR1 LNHDA, CDR2 SQIVND (reference sequence). CDR3 sequence: CASNPQGSTDTQYF. The DNA for the CDR3 is TGTGCCAGTAATCCACAGGGTAGCACAGATACGCAGTATTTT.

The chain links TRBV28 to TRBJ1-2; tentative D call: TRBD1 (6 bases). Per germline, CDR1 MDHEN and CDR2 SYDVKM. V was clipped by 5 bases and J by 9 bases, with 13 bases between them. CDR3 length equals 12 residues. CDR3 bases: TGTGCCAGCAGTCCCCCCCAGGGGCGCTACACCTTC. Residues: CASSPPQGRYTF.

CDR3 in amino acids: CAARVDGANVLTF. Here the CDR3 DNA reads TGTGCCGCCAGGGTGGATGGGGCCAACGTCCTGACTTTC. The chain combines TRBV28 with TRBJ2-6; tentative D call: TRBD1 (5 bases). In germline, CDR1 is MDHEN, CDR2 SYDVKM. V gave up 11 bases and J gave up 3 bases, with 11 bases separating them. This CDR3 region has 13 residues.

V is TRBV28 and J is TRBJ2-7, with 8 bases aligning to TRBD1. This CDR3 contains 15 residues. The ends lost 6 bases at V and 3 bases at J; junction bases unmatched: 10. Germline V gives CDR1 MDHEN, CDR2 SYDVKM. Here the CDR3 DNA reads TGTGCCAGCAGGTGGGGACAGGCCAACTACTACGAGCAGTACTTC. The encoded protein is CASRWGQANYYEQYF.

The chain employs TRBV6-5 and TRBJ2-7; D is undetermined. The CDR3 sequence is 12 residues long. Germline CDR1 and CDR2: MNHEY and SVGAGI. The ends were cut back, 5 bases at V and 4 bases at J, with 9 bases in the middle. The CDR3 region has the DNA TGTGCCAGCAGTCAAAACTTTTACGAGCAGTACTTC. It encodes CASSQNFYEQYF.

The chain couples TRBV25-1 to TRBJ2-1, with D possibly matching TRBD2 (6 bases). Trimming removed 6 bases at V and 10 bases at J, with 19 bases between. Germline values: CDR1 MGHDK, CDR2 SYGVNS. The length of the CDR3 is 14 residues. The CDR3 DNA sequence: TGTGCCAGCAGCATCCCGGGACTTACGGTGGAGCAGTTCTTC. Translation: CASSIPGLTVEQFF.

Note on this clone: Compared with germline, one end of the junction differs, possibly owing to a read error. Here the CDR3 reads CASSFGQGTDTQYF. Here the CDR3 DNA reads TGTGCTAGCAGCTTTGGACAGGGCACAGATACGCAGTATTTT. The chain recombines TRBV7-7 with TRBJ2-3, with 7 bases that match TRBD1. Germline CDR1 is SSHAT and CDR2 is FNYEAQ (reference sequence). The CDR3 contains 14 residues.

This clone came up once. This chain connects TRBV6-2 or TRBV6-3 to TRBJ1-6; 8 bases agree with TRBD1. J was trimmed by 12 bases and V by 4 bases; bases with no gene match: 8. This CDR3 contains 14 residues. Looked up from germline, CDR1 is MNHEY and CDR2 is SVGEGT. The CDR3 DNA is TGTGCCAGCAGTTCTCAGGGGGCTTGGCGACCCCTCCACTTT. Its translation is CASSSQGAWRPLHF.

The chain links TRBV24-1 to TRBJ2-1, with 8 bases fitting TRBD1. V trimming: 0 bases; J trimming: 7 bases; junction bases outside the gene matches: 4. In germline, CDR1 is KGHDR, CDR2 SFDVKD. The CDR3 runs to 15 residues. This CDR3 reads CATSDLGQGVNEQFF. The CDR3 DNA is TGTGCCACCAGTGATTTGGGACAGGGAGTGAATGAGCAGTTCTTC.

This chain links TRBV7-2 with TRBJ2-5, with a possible D match to TRBD1 (6 bases). Germline V gene lookup returns CDR1 SGHTA and CDR2 FQGNSA. With 4 bases removed from V and 5 bases from J, the gap between germline ends came to 11 bases. The CDR3 is 13 residues long. As DNA, the CDR3 is TGTGCCAGCAGCTCCGGGACAATGGAGACCCAGTACTTC. Encoded protein: CASSSGTMETQYF.

CDR3: CASSQEYRSISGNTIYF. Written as DNA, the CDR3 is TGTGCCAGCAGCCAAGAATACAGGTCCATCTCTGGAAACACCATATATTTT. This chain links TRBV3-1 (or the pseudogene TRBV3-2) with TRBJ1-3; TRBD1 is a possible D gene (5 bases). The CDR3 is made up of 17 amino acids. Per the germline V gene, CDR1 is LGHDT and CDR2 is YNNKEL (reference sequence). V was clipped by 0 bases and J by 0 bases, with 12 bases between them.

This rearrangement joins TRBV10-3 to TRBJ2-7; 11 nucleotides agree with TRBD1. J gave up 0 bases and V 2 bases, and 0 bases lay outside the gene matches. The CDR3 covers 15 residues. Germline V CDR1 and CDR2: ENHRY, SYGVKD. CDR3 loop: CAISEGTGGSYEQYF. In DNA form, the CDR3 reads TGTGCCATCAGTGAGGGGACAGGGGGCTCCTACGAGCAGTACTTC.

The rearrangement links TRBV19 to TRBJ2-2; D is possibly TRBD1 (5 bases). CDR1 LNHDA and CDR2 SQIVND come from the germline V gene (reference sequence). This CDR3 spans 15 amino acids. Trimming stripped 5 bases from V and 4 bases from J, with 14 bases between. This CDR3 is CASSRQQVSTGELFF. Written as DNA, the CDR3 is TGTGCCAGTAGTCGCCAACAGGTTTCCACCGGGGAGCTGTTTTTT.

This clone was recorded only once. This chain joins TRBV30 and TRBJ2-1; no clear D gene. CDR1 and CDR2 from the germline V gene are GTSNPN and SVGIG (reference sequence). Trimming took 5 bases from V and 0 from J, leaving 8 bases between them. The CDR3 has 13 residues. The CDR3 loop is CAWEASSYNEQFF. Written as DNA, the CDR3 is TGTGCCTGGGAGGCTAGCTCCTACAATGAGCAGTTCTTC.